Below are 19 T cell receptor beta chains sequenced from a single sample in a study of CD8 T cells in Susac syndrome. About 0.45 to 1 ug RNA was reverse transcribed with random hexamers. TCRdb re-derived calls from the immunoSEQ multiplex PCR reads in MiXCR, one entry per CDR3 protein. Of 200,000 to 250,000 distinct CDR3 sequences listed, approximately 95% are singletons. Sequenced: CD4+ T cells from PBMCs. The receptors were gathered from a human donor with multiple sclerosis.

The V and J genes are TRBV25-1 and TRBJ1-5; TRBD1 matches at 8 bases. The germline gives CDR1 MGHDK, CDR2 SYGVNS. The CDR3 spans 16 residues. Trimming removed 10 bases from V and 7 bases from J; junction bases left unmatched: 18. This chain's CDR3 is CATSLCLTGDIQPQHF. CDR3 bases: TGTGCCACCTCTTTATGCCTGACAGGGGACATCCAGCCCCAGCATTTT.

The chain is built from TRBV7-9 and TRBJ2-3; 7 nucleotides agree with TRBD1. Germline V lookup: CDR1 SEHNR, CDR2 FQNEAQ (reference sequence). The CDR3 covers 15 residues. With 1 base clipped from V and 5 bases from J, the junction kept 6 bases outside the gene matches. This CDR3 is CASSLGQGSGDTQYF. The CDR3 region has the DNA TGTGCCAGCAGCTTAGGACAGGGTTCGGGAGATACGCAGTATTTT.

The chain is built from TRBV29-1 and TRBJ2-7; TRBD2 matches 10 bases. V lost 4 bases to trimming and J lost 6 bases; unmatched junction nucleotides: 9. The CDR3 spans 14 residues. Per germline, CDR1 SQVTM and CDR2 ANQGSEA. The CDR3 coding sequence is TGCAGCGTTGTAGGGCTAGCGGGAGCACTCGAGCAGTACTTC. Translated: CSVVGLAGALEQYF.

The genes are TRBV23-1 and TRBJ2-1; perhaps TRBD1 as D (6 bases). TRBV23-1 is identified as an open reading frame with a role that is uncertain. V was pared by 2 bases and J by 0 bases, with 8 bases between. The CDR3 sequence is 15 residues long. The CDR3 DNA reads as TGCGCCAGCAGTCAAGGGACAAACTCCTACAATGAGCAGTTCTTC. Translated: CASSQGTNSYNEQFF.

This clonotype was counted a single time. The J gene is TRBJ2-7, the V gene TRBV12-3 or TRBV12-4; 9 bases match TRBD1. The CDR3 is made up of 16 amino acids. The junction had 12 bases not matched to a gene; V was cut back by 5 bases and J by 4 bases. CDR3 region: CASSPYRGREGYEQYF. The CDR3 DNA reads TGTGCCAGCAGTCCATACAGGGGGCGCGAGGGATACGAGCAGTACTTC.

The genes are TRBV7-8 and TRBJ1-1, with D uncertain. With 7 bases removed from V and 0 bases from J, the gap between germline ends came to 9 bases. Germline V lookup: CDR1 SGHVS, CDR2 FQNEAQ. The CDR3 is 13 amino acids. CDR3 in amino acids: CASIKGMNTEAFF. The DNA for the CDR3 is TGTGCCAGCATTAAGGGTATGAACACTGAAGCTTTCTTT. The variable domain in full, completed from reference TRBV7-8 and TRBJ1-1, reads GAGVSQSPRYKVAKRGQDVALRCDPISGHVSLFWYQQALGQGPEFLTYFQNEAQLDKSGLPSDRFFAERPEGSVSTLKIQRTQQEDSAVYLCASIKGMNTEAFFGQGTRLTVV.

The V gene is TRBV20-1, the J gene TRBJ2-1, with D tentatively TRBD1 (6 bases). The CDR3 runs 14 residues. Germline CDR1 reads DFQATT; CDR2 reads SNEGSKA (reference sequence). V was pared by 0 bases and J by 7 bases, with 13 bases between. CDR3 residues: CSARDPDRGNEQFF. Written as DNA, the CDR3 is TGCAGTGCTAGAGATCCAGATAGGGGGAATGAGCAGTTCTTC.

The chain couples TRBV3-1 to TRBJ1-3; D remains unclear. The V gene lost 8 bases and the J gene lost 4 bases, with 15 bases spanning the gap. Germline V CDR1 and CDR2: LGHDT, YNNKEL (reference sequence). The CDR3 sequence is 14 residues long. DNA for the CDR3: TGTGCCAGCTCCCCTAGAGGGTCGGGAAACACCATATATTTT. It is translated as CASSPRGSGNTIYF.

This chain links TRBV29-1 with TRBJ2-7; tentatively, D is TRBD1 (5 bases). CDR1 and CDR2 from the germline V gene are SQVTM and ANQGSEA. The CDR3 sequence is 12 residues long. Trimming pared 3 bases from V and 2 bases from J, leaving 8 bases between. The CDR3 DNA follows: TGCAGCGTTGAGGACAATACCTACGAGCAGTACTTC. It codes for CSVEDNTYEQYF.

A remark on this clonotype: Its ends do not fully match the called genes, so a read error is possible. The rearrangement links TRBV2 to TRBJ2-5; no definite D call. In germline, CDR1 is SNHLY, CDR2 FYNNEI. CDR3 length: 10 residues. CDR3 residues: CASSQWVNDF. Written as DNA, the CDR3 is TGTGCCAGCAGCCAGTGGGTTAACGACTTC. Drawing the rest from reference TRBV2 and TRBJ2-5, the complete variable domain is EPEVTQTPSHQVTQMGQEVILRCVPISNHLYFYWYRQILGQKVEFLVSFYNNEISEKSEIFDDQFSVERPDGSNFTLKIRSTKLEDSAMYFCASSQWVNDFGPGTRLLVL.

The V and J genes are TRBV6-5 and TRBJ2-7, with 8 bases identical to TRBD2. Germline V gene lookup returns CDR1 MNHEY and CDR2 SVGAGI. The V segment lost 0 bases and the J segment 6 bases; nucleotides outside the gene matches: 4. The CDR3 is 14 amino acids. This CDR3 reads CASSYSILAGEQYF. DNA for the CDR3: TGTGCCAGCAGTTACTCGATCCTAGCGGGCGAGCAGTACTTC.

The chain couples TRBV29-1 to TRBJ1-2; D unclear. The germline CDR1 and CDR2 sequences are SQVTM and ANQGSEA. Trimming took 0 bases from V and 4 from J, leaving 6 bases between them. This CDR3 is 12 amino acids long. The CDR3 here is CSVEDSSYGYTF. The CDR3 DNA follows: TGCAGCGTTGAAGACAGTTCCTATGGCTACACCTTC.

DNA of the CDR3: TGTGCCAGCAGTTTGGGACTATCGAACACCGGGGAGCTGTTTTTT. Its translation: CASSLGLSNTGELFF. The chain employs TRBV27 and TRBJ2-2; 7 bases agree with TRBD2. Germline V gene data show CDR1 as MNHEY and CDR2 as SMNVEV (reference sequence). Losses at the gene ends were 3 bases for V and 0 bases for J; bases not matched to a gene: 1. This CDR3 is built from 15 residues.

The rearrangement uses TRBV18 and TRBJ2-7, with unresolved D. From germline, CDR1 is KGHSH and CDR2 LQKENI. With 3 bases removed from V and 4 bases from J, the gap between germline ends came to 7 bases. This CDR3 is 12 amino acids long. CDR3 DNA: TGTGCCAGCTCACCGGACGTTTACGAGCAGTACTTC. Residues: CASSPDVYEQYF.

V gene TRBV5-1 combines with J gene TRBJ2-1; 10 bases align to TRBD2. CDR3 length: 16 amino acids. Trimming cost V 4 bases and J 2 bases; bases outside gene matches: 6. The germline gives CDR1 SGHRS, CDR2 YFSETQ. The CDR3 here is CASSTGTSVPYNEQFF. CDR3 DNA sequence: TGCGCCAGCAGCACCGGGACTAGCGTTCCCTACAATGAGCAGTTCTTC.

The V call is TRBV3-1, the J call TRBJ2-3, with 7 bases identical to TRBD2. Losses at the gene ends were 1 base for V and 2 bases for J; bases not matched to a gene: 6. This CDR3 has 16 residues. CDR1 is LGHDT and CDR2 is YNNKEL in the germline V gene (reference sequence). The CDR3 coding sequence is TGTGCCAGCAGCCAAGTGGGCGGGAGCTACACAGATACGCAGTATTTT. It codes for CASSQVGGSYTDTQYF.

The chain employs TRBV7-3 and TRBJ1-6, with a possible D match to TRBD1 (5 bases). The ends were cut back, 3 bases at V and 7 bases at J, with 7 bases in the middle. The CDR3 totals 13 residues. The V gene's germline CDR1 is SGHTA and CDR2 FQGTGA. The CDR3 DNA follows: TGTGCCAGCAGCTTCGGGGGGAATTCACCCCTCCACTTT. Amino acid sequence: CASSFGGNSPLHF.

This clonotype was found once. This chain connects TRBV3-1 to TRBJ2-7; unclear D gene. Trimming took off 2 bases at V and 3 bases at J, with 5 bases between the two ends. CDR3 length: 12 residues. Per germline, CDR1 LGHDT and CDR2 YNNKEL (reference sequence). CDR3 residues: CASSQLNYEQYF. The DNA for the CDR3 is TGTGCCAGCAGCCAACTGAACTACGAGCAGTACTTC.

The chain employs TRBV25-1 and TRBJ2-7; D remains unclear. V shed 3 bases and J shed 0 bases, with 9 bases lying between them. The CDR3 has 14 amino acids. From germline, CDR1 is MGHDK and CDR2 SYGVNS. CDR3 nucleotide sequence: TGTGCCAGCAGTGACCCGGGCAGCTCCTACGAGCAGTACTTC. Protein: CASSDPGSSYEQYF.